This T cell receptor (beta chain) was sequenced during a study of CD8 T cells in ankylosing spondylitis. Study outcomes and limitations: What seemed typical of ankylosing spondylitis blood was a TCR beta motif built from fewer than ten highly homologous variants. Reportedly, matched ankylosing spondylitis synovial fluid was significantly enriched for disease-linked clones.

The CDR3 is 14 amino acids. Germline V gene sequence: CDR1 MNHNS, CDR2 SASEGT. J was trimmed by 0 bases and V by 6 bases; bases with no gene match: 3. With molecular barcodes, quantitative 5'-RACE was used to make the TCR beta libraries. TCRdb reprocessed the 5' RACE reads with MiXCR, giving one entry per CDR3 protein. Counted here are hundreds of thousands of distinct CDR3 sequences, around 19% occurring once; the ten biggest clones make up 40% to 50%. Concerning this clonotype: As yet, its antigen is unknown.

The TCR was taken from a male donor with ankylosing spondylitis. V and J are TRBV6-1 and TRBJ2-3, with TRBD1 identical over 7 bases. Sequencing was performed on blood, either unsorted or a sorted T cell fraction (not recorded which). The CDR3 protein is CASSRDSSTDTQYF. CDR3 sequence (DNA): TGTGCCAGCAGCCGGGACAGCAGCACAGATACGCAGTATTTT.